This record covers a single T cell receptor beta chain. This clonotype occurred a few times. No antigen is known for it. Per-base quality was not reported, and no clone a single base away is much larger than it. This sample was included in a study of Graves' ophthalmopathy and Graves' hyperthyroidism listed by TCRdb under 2018. Describing the broader study: Peripheral blood was collected at initial diagnosis, before any treatment. The study used TCR beta repertoire signatures to distinguish Graves' ophthalmopathy from Graves' hyperthyroidism and to predict progression to ophthalmopathy. In total, under 150 blood samples were TCR-sequenced: 43 ophthalmopathy, about 75 hyperthyroidism and approximately 17 hyperthyroidism-to-ophthalmopathy patients. To explore V-J signatures that distinguish ophthalmopathy from hyperthyroidism, a discovery set of about a hundred patients was enrolled, made up of over 40 with ophthalmopathy and 57 with stable hyperthyroidism. For independent validation, a separate cohort was made up of 18 to 20 hyperthyroidism patients plus 17 patients who later progressed from hyperthyroidism to ophthalmopathy. In five to seven hyperthyroidism patients, T-cell repertoires of thyroid tissue and blood were compared. After sampling, hyperthyroidism patients received methimazole starting at 30 mg daily, and ophthalmopathy patients received high-dose intravenous methylprednisolone. Summary of the overall study and its limitations: In validation, the model predicted ophthalmopathy progression with about 71% sensitivity and around 72% specificity; more than ten predicted patients were CT-confirmed with GO in a median of roughly 6.8 months. Sample size was not predetermined statistically, and investigators were not blinded to group allocation. Among expanded thyroid clonotypes with frequency above 0.001, most also showed up in blood, which suggests that blood repertoires may reflect the thyroid immune response. In cross-validation, the 13-signature model distinguished ophthalmopathy from stable hyperthyroidism with approximately 85% sensitivity and nearly 82% specificity, and in the test set the corresponding values were approximately 80% and 75%.

Patients with ophthalmopathy had moderately to severely active disease, with a Clinical Activity Score of 3 or more, a NOSPECS grade of 4 or more, and a disease duration of less than 3 months. Anyone with other autoimmune diseases, uncontrolled infections, pregnancy or lactation was excluded from the study. Clinical symptoms, serum thyroxine, TRAb, thyroid ultrasound and orbital computed tomography formed the basis of the diagnosis. PBMCs were isolated from about 9 ml of fresh peripheral blood by Ficoll-Paque density gradient centrifugation. Total RNA was extracted with Trizol reagent and quality-checked on an Agilent 2100 Bioanalyzer. V and J are truncated by 4 bases and 2 bases respectively, leaving an intervening sequence of 14 bases. The CDR1 and CDR2 encoded by the germline V gene are LGHNA and YSLEER. The CDR3, from cysteine to phenylalanine, totals 15 residues. This entry keeps only the CDR3 DNA: 45 bases, framed from base 1.

For repertoire sequencing, TCR beta CDR3 regions were amplified from RNA transcripts. HTBI primers and the Qiagen OneStep RT-PCR kit were used in a first-round RT-PCR, which was followed by a second-round multiplex PCR, size selection and purification. Libraries were sequenced paired-end with 100 bp reads on an Illumina HiSeq2000. In the original analysis: SOAPnuke was used to process the reads, throwing out any read that had adapters, had uncalled bases, had a mean Phred below 15, or lacked an exact constant-primer or identifier match. High-quality paired reads were merged with COPE v1.2.5. Each unique nucleotide sequence was treated as a clonotype, and MiTCR v1.1 was used to align the clonotypes to the IMGT TRB V, D and J references. The analysis was limited to V-J combinations with a frequency above 0.0001, which together covered just over 98% of the repertoires. For each V-J combination, a TCR clonal expansion and chaos score was defined as the ratio of F50 clonal expansion to chaos observed in the TCRdist matrix. Welch's t-statistics and random forest were used to reduce the features to some 13 V-J combinations, which were then used as input to a naive Bayes classifier. The Morisita-Horn index was used to measure how similar the thyroid and blood repertoires were. TCRdb reprocessed the public reads (quality trimming at Q25 with fastp, clone calling with MiXCR) and kept in-frame beta chains. CDR3 protein duplicates are merged, each entry listing the most common genes and DNA. The authors' filters were not applied to this entry. This sample holds about 740,000 distinct CDR3 sequences; roughly 40% were observed only once. The top ten constitute about 40% of the sample.

Sequencing was performed on peripheral blood. The sequence was obtained from an adult man with Graves' ophthalmopathy. The rearranged chain carries TRBV4-3 and TRBJ2-5; the D region is possibly TRBD1 or TRBD2, each matching across 5 bases. This receptor carries the CDR3 CASSRTGRTQETQYF. The DNA sequence is TGCGCCAGCAGCCGGACGGGACGGACGCAAGAGACCCAGTACTTC.